This record covers a single T cell receptor beta chain. The specificity of this receptor is unknown. The input lacks base qualities; no much larger clone sits a single base away. Ophthalmopathy patients had moderately to severely active disease, with a Clinical Activity Score of 3 or more, a NOSPECS grade of 4 or more, and a disease duration of less than 3 months. Patients with uncontrolled infections, other autoimmune diseases, pregnancy or lactation were excluded. Diagnoses relied on clinical symptoms, serum thyroxine and TRAb, thyroid ultrasound and orbital computed tomography. PBMCs were isolated from approximately 10 ml of fresh peripheral blood by Ficoll-Paque density gradient centrifugation. Total RNA was extracted using Trizol reagent, and RNA quality was assessed on an Agilent 2100 Bioanalyzer. This sample was included in a study of T cells in Graves' hyperthyroidism and ophthalmopathy (dated by TCRdb to between 2017 and 2020). Context from the whole study: Peripheral blood was sampled at the time of initial diagnosis, prior to any treatment. The study also compared thyroid tissue and blood T-cell repertoires from more than 5 Graves' hyperthyroidism patients. For training and testing, the 100 or so patients in the discovery cohort were randomly divided in a 7:3 ratio. Prospective prediction of ophthalmopathy was tested in an independent validation cohort consisting of 18 to 20 hyperthyroidism patients and some 15 patients who later progressed to ophthalmopathy. A discovery cohort of about 95 patients, fewer than 50 with Graves' ophthalmopathy and 57 with stable Graves' hyperthyroidism, was used to find distinguishing TCR V-J signatures. Once sampling was done, hyperthyroidism patients were given methimazole at a starting dose of 30 mg daily, whereas ophthalmopathy patients were given high-dose intravenous methylprednisolone. According to the paper, TCR Vbeta CDR3 sequencing was carried out on over 130 peripheral blood samples, which came from around 43 ophthalmopathy, roughly 75 hyperthyroidism and roughly 17 progressor patients. What the study reported, not specific to this receptor: Most expanded thyroid clonotypes (frequency above 0.001) were also detected in blood, suggesting blood repertoires may reflect thyroid immune responses. In cross-validation, a model built on a 13 V-J signature told ophthalmopathy apart from stable hyperthyroidism with under 90% sensitivity and roughly 83% specificity, and in testing the same model reached 80%/75%. No statistical method was used to fix the sample size in advance, and group allocation was not hidden from the investigators. In validation, the model predicted progression to ophthalmopathy a median of 6.5 months before onset, with roughly 70% sensitivity and about 75% specificity.

The TCR beta CDR3 regions were amplified from RNA transcripts. A first-round RT-PCR of the TCR CDR3 used the HTBI primer set with the Qiagen OneStep RT-PCR kit. Libraries were constructed in a second round of multiplex PCR, after which size selection and purification were carried out. The libraries were sequenced on an Illumina HiSeq2000 using paired-end 100 bp reads. From the authors' description of their analysis: SOAPnuke was used to process the raw data, removing reads that contained adapters or uncalled bases, had a mean Phred below 15, or lacked an exact match to the constant primer or identifier. High-quality paired reads were merged with COPE v1.2.5, and unique nucleotide sequences were defined as clonotypes. MiTCR v1.1 was used to align the clonotypes against IMGT TRBV, TRBD and TRBJ reference segments. The analysis included only V-J combinations with a frequency above 0.0001, which together covered 99% to 99.2% of the repertoires. A TCS score was defined as the ratio between F50 (clonal expansion) and ExV (chaos), using BLOSUM62-based TCRdist between CDR3 peptides within each V-J. Welch's t-statistics and random forest reduced roughly 540 V-J features to 10 to 15, which were used in a naive Bayes classifier (R e1071). TCRdb reran the public reads through fastp at Q25 and MiXCR, keeping productive beta chains. Here each entry gathers all rows of one CDR3 protein and keeps the most common genes and DNA. The V and J calls come from TCRdb's annotation, not from the publication. The sample includes over 400,000 distinct CDR3 sequences, with approximately 23% observed a single time. The top ten clones comprise about half of the sample.

Its CDR3 holds 12 amino acids, cysteine through phenylalanine. Left in the record is the CDR3 DNA by itself, 36 bases read in frame from the first base. Trimming removed 5 bases from V and 9 bases from J, leaving 11 bases between the germline ends. The germline V gene gives CDR1 as SGHVS and CDR2 as FQNEAQ. The origin of this receptor is an older woman with Graves' ophthalmopathy. Sequenced: blood. The sequence is built from TRBV7-8 and TRBJ1-5; matching of 5 bases hints at TRBD1 as the D gene. Read as DNA, the sequence is TGTGCCAGCAGCCTCGGGGCAGGGCCCCAGCATTTT. This gives the protein CASSLGAGPQHF. With the portions outside the CDR3 filled from the reference TRBV7-8 and TRBJ1-5 genes, the complete variable region becomes GAGVSQSPRYKVAKRGQDVALRCDPISGHVSLFWYQQALGQGPEFLTYFQNEAQLDKSGLPSDRFFAERPEGSVSTLKIQRTQQEDSAVYLCASSLGAGPQHFGDGTRLSIL.